This T cell receptor (beta chain) is drawn from a study of blood T cell repertoires in COVID-19. In the study overall: Samples taken during acute and convalescent COVID-19 were collected in the United States, Italy and Spain.

CDR3 length: 17 amino acids. V shed 7 bases, J shed 0 bases, and the junction held 15 bases outside the gene matches. Germline V gene lookup returns CDR1 SGHRS and CDR2 YFSETQ. As originally analysed: Reference gene primer amplification gave estimated nucleated cell counts. The method was immunoSEQ multiplex PCR; TCRdb's version includes in-frame clones alone and lacks a portion of them. That table is the source of V, J and clone size, and D and trimming were worked out from the DNA. This table has under 500,000 clones, around 88% appearing once. The TCR originated in a woman aged 25 to 39 with acute or convalescent COVID-19. The gene calls are TRBV5-1 and TRBJ2-7; 8 positions match TRBD2. Sequenced: peripheral blood. CDR3 nucleotide sequence: TGCGCCAGCCGAACGGGGCTAGCGGGCCCTAGCTCCTACGAGCAGTACTTC. Translation: CASRTGLAGPSSYEQYF. The variable domain in full, with the rest retrieved from reference TRBV5-1 and TRBJ2-7, is KAGVTQTPRYLIKTRGQQVTLSCSPISGHRSVSWYQQTPGQGLQFLFEYFSETQRNKGNFPGRFSGRQFSNSRSEMNVSTLELGDSALYLCASRTGLAGPSSYEQYFGPGTRLTVT.